The 18 T cell receptor beta chains presented below share a single source sample, sequenced in a study of T-cell reconstitution after alpha-beta-depleted transplantation in children. A library of TCRbeta sequences, prepared with unique molecular identifiers, was generated. TCRdb recomputed calls from the PCR reads with MiXCR, one row per CDR3 protein. The sample holds about 510,000 distinct CDR3 sequences, 9.5% to 12% seen once. Specimen: PBMCs, mostly from graft donor cells, collected 180 days after TCRalphabeta/CD19-depleted stem cell transplant. The receptor set was obtained from a female patient aged 2 to 10 who had a stem cell transplant for aplastic anemia, so the T cells may come from the graft donor.

The J gene is TRBJ1-2, the V gene TRBV11-3; D call uncertain. Germline lookup yields CDR1 SGHNT and CDR2 YENEEA. The ends were cut back, 3 bases at V and 8 bases at J, with 19 bases in the middle. This CDR3 has 15 amino acids. The CDR3 loop reads CASSLATYPSEGYTF. Written as DNA, the CDR3 is TGTGCCAGCAGCTTGGCGACATACCCTTCTGAGGGCTACACCTTC. Complete variable domain (other parts from reference TRBV11-3 and TRBJ1-2): EAGVVQSPRYKIIEKKQPVAFWCNPISGHNTLYWYLQNLGQGPELLIRYENEEAVDDSQLPKDRFSAERLKGVDSTLKIQPAELGDSAVYLCASSLATYPSEGYTFGSGTRLTVV.

This clonotype was seen repeatedly, ten times or more. The chain recombines TRBV7-7 with TRBJ2-1; the match to TRBD2 covers 7 bases. V lost 1 base to trimming and J lost 0 bases; unmatched junction nucleotides: 0. Germline CDR1 reads SSHAT; CDR2 reads FNYEAQ (reference sequence). This CDR3 spans 15 amino acids. Here the CDR3 DNA reads TGTGCCAGCAGCTTAGAGCGGGGCTCCTACAATGAGCAGTTCTTC. Translated: CASSLERGSYNEQFF.

Many counts were recorded for this clonotype. The chain employs TRBV7-8 and TRBJ2-7; TRBD1 matches 9 bases. The CDR3 runs to 15 residues. Germline V gene sequence: CDR1 SGHVS, CDR2 FQNEAQ. The junction had 8 bases not matched to a gene; V was cut back by 5 bases and J by 3 bases. The CDR3 reads CASSRGTGRIYEQYF. CDR3 nucleotide sequence: TGTGCCAGCAGCCGTGGGACAGGGAGGATCTACGAGCAGTACTTC.

This clonotype was recorded a few times. The chain is built from TRBV27 and TRBJ2-1, with D possibly matching TRBD2 (6 bases). Trimming shortened V by 1 base and J by 5 bases, and 9 bases separated the two germline ends. Looked up from germline, CDR1 is MNHEY and CDR2 is SMNVEV (reference sequence). The CDR3 length is 14 residues. The CDR3 loop reads CASSLLSGDNEQFF. CDR3 sequence (DNA): TGTGCCAGCAGTTTATTATCGGGAGACAATGAGCAGTTCTTC.

This clonotype was observed at least ten times. The CDR3 is CASSPLAGPYNEQFF. The CDR3 DNA reads TGCGCCAGCAGCCCCCTAGCGGGTCCCTACAATGAGCAGTTCTTC. The chain combines TRBV5-1 with TRBJ2-1; 8 nucleotides line up with TRBD2. V lost 4 bases and J lost 2; bases outside the gene matches: 5. This CDR3 is 15 amino acids long. Germline V gives CDR1 SGHRS, CDR2 YFSETQ.

The V and J genes are TRBV6-2 or TRBV6-3 and TRBJ2-7, with a possible D match to TRBD1 (5 bases). V lost 2 bases to trimming and J lost 3 bases, with 11 bases between them. Germline values: CDR1 MNHEY, CDR2 SVGEGT. CDR3 length equals 14 residues. The CDR3 DNA sequence: TGTGCCAGCAGTTACAATGGGGCAGGCTACGAGCAGTACGTC. Translating it yields CASSYNGAGYEQYV.

This clonotype was detected a few times. This rearrangement joins TRBV6-2 or TRBV6-3 to TRBJ2-2; 9 nucleotides line up with TRBD1. Trimming removed 6 bases from V and 5 bases from J; junction bases left unmatched: 7. Looked up from germline, CDR1 is MNHEY and CDR2 is SVGEGT. The CDR3 is 15 residues long. The CDR3 protein is CASSRGQGLTGELFF. The CDR3 nucleotides read TGTGCCAGCAGCAGGGGACAGGGATTGACCGGGGAGCTGTTTTTT.

This chain joins TRBV5-1 and TRBJ1-1, with TRBD1 matching over 8 bases. From germline, CDR1 is SGHRS and CDR2 YFSETQ. This CDR3 has 16 residues. V shed 4 bases and J 4 bases; nucleotides not matched to a gene: 12. This CDR3 is CASSGGQGNKGTEAFF. CDR3 DNA sequence: TGCGCCAGCAGCGGAGGACAGGGAAATAAGGGCACTGAAGCTTTCTTT. The whole variable domain, remainder taken from reference TRBV5-1 and TRBJ1-1, is KAGVTQTPRYLIKTRGQQVTLSCSPISGHRSVSWYQQTPGQGLQFLFEYFSETQRNKGNFPGRFSGRQFSNSRSEMNVSTLELGDSALYLCASSGGQGNKGTEAFFGQGTRLTVV.

This clonotype was counted between two and nine times. V is TRBV12-3 or TRBV12-4 and J is TRBJ2-3; D might be TRBD1 (6 bases). This CDR3 is built from 15 residues. V gave up 6 bases and J gave up 0 bases, with 13 bases separating them. Written as DNA, the CDR3 is TGTGCCAGCAGAAAGGACAGAAGTAGCACAGATACGCAGTATTTT. Amino acids: CASRKDRSSTDTQYF.

This clonotype was observed a few times. The genes are TRBV25-1 and TRBJ2-3; possibly TRBD2 for D (5 bases). The CDR3 extends over 16 amino acids. V was pared by 4 bases and J by 2 bases, with 16 bases between. Germline values: CDR1 MGHDK, CDR2 SYGVNS. CDR3 DNA sequence: TGTGCCAGCAGTGCCTCCCGAGGGCCCCCCACAGATACGCAGTATTTT. Encoded protein: CASSASRGPPTDTQYF. The variable domain in full, with the rest retrieved from reference TRBV25-1 and TRBJ2-3, is EADIYQTPRYLVIGTGKKITLECSQTMGHDKMYWYQQDPGMELHLIHYSYGVNSTEKGDLSSESTVSRIRTEHFPLTLESARPSHTSQYLCASSASRGPPTDTQYFGPGTRLTVL.

The V call is TRBV24-1, the J call TRBJ2-1, with 8 positions matching TRBD2. Trimming took 5 bases from V and 6 from J; bases not matched to a gene: 11. Germline loops: CDR1 KGHDR, CDR2 SFDVKD. This CDR3 spans 16 amino acids. CDR3: CATSGPGGALFNEQFF. The CDR3, as DNA: TGTGCCACCAGTGGCCCGGGAGGGGCTCTTTTCAATGAGCAGTTCTTC.

This clonotype has at least ten counts. V and J are TRBV29-1 and TRBJ2-1, with a possible D match to TRBD2 (6 bases). This CDR3 contains 14 residues. Germline V gives CDR1 SQVTM, CDR2 ANQGSEA. Trimming pared 8 bases from V and 2 bases from J, leaving 16 bases between. CDR3 sequence: CSTGTQDTYNEQFF. The CDR3 DNA reads as TGCAGCACCGGGACTCAAGATACCTACAATGAGCAGTTCTTC.

The sample holds many counts of this clonotype. The CDR3 DNA reads as TGCAGCGTTGAAAGGGGGGACGGATGGCTAGGCACCTTC. Its protein product is CSVERGDGWLGTF. This chain links TRBV29-1 with TRBJ1-2; possible D gene TRBD1, 6 bases. The CDR3 loop spans 13 amino acids. The V end lost 2 bases, the J end lost 13 bases, and 20 bases lay between the germline ends. Germline V CDR1 and CDR2: SQVTM, ANQGSEA.

This sequence joins TRBV9 and TRBJ2-1, with D perhaps TRBD2 (6 bases). V lost 3 bases and J lost 7, with 8 bases in between. CDR1 is SGDLS, CDR2 YYNGEE, per germline. This CDR3 contains 12 residues. DNA of the CDR3: TGTGCCAGCAGCGAGGGAGGAAATGAGCAGTTCTTC. This translates into CASSEGGNEQFF.

In regard to this clonotype: This may be a read error, as it is one base from a much larger clone. The chain employs TRBV20-1 and TRBJ2-7, with D uncertain. Trimming removed 6 bases at V and 6 bases at J, with 12 bases between. CDR3 length: 11 amino acids. The germline gives CDR1 DFQATT, CDR2 SNEGSKA (reference sequence). The CDR3 here is CSARKPSEQYF. In DNA, the CDR3 is TGCAGTGCCAGAAAGCCCTCCGAGCAGTACTTC.

The sample holds a few counts of this clonotype. J is TRBJ2-3 and V is TRBV11-3, with 7 bases aligning to TRBD2. V lost 2 bases to trimming and J lost 10 bases; unmatched junction nucleotides: 12. In germline, CDR1 is SGHNT, CDR2 YENEEA. The CDR3 is 15 amino acids. The CDR3 loop reads CASSLLRDGRWSQYF. As DNA, the CDR3 is TGTGCCAGCAGCTTACTTCGAGACGGGAGGTGGTCGCAGTATTTT.

This clonotype appeared a few times. The chain employs TRBV7-2 and TRBJ2-5; perhaps TRBD2 as D (5 bases). Trimming removed 5 bases from V and 4 bases from J, with 14 bases in between. Germline V gene data show CDR1 as SGHTA and CDR2 as FQGNSA. The CDR3 is 14 residues long. CDR3 in DNA: TGTGCCAGCAGCCCAGCGGTACTGGGAGAGACCCAGTACTTC. This gives the protein CASSPAVLGETQYF.

This clonotype was seen a few times. The rearrangement uses TRBV20-1 and TRBJ2-2; D is unresolved. There are 14 residues in the CDR3. CDR1 DFQATT and CDR2 SNEGSKA come from the germline V gene (reference sequence). The germline V and J ends were trimmed by 6 bases and 3 bases, with 14 bases remaining between them. The CDR3 region has the DNA TGCAGTGCCCCGGCGGAAACTTACACCGGGGAGCTGTTTTTT. Its protein product is CSAPAETYTGELFF.